Listed below are T cell receptor beta chains from one sample, sequenced in a study of cytotoxic CD8 clonotypes in ibrutinib-treated CLL. Clones were read by immunoSEQ multiplex PCR, and TCRdb kept only the in-frame ones, dropping some. The repertoire holds about 9,400 clones, approximately 60% seen once, with around a sixth in the top ten. The material was PBMCs, obtained before ibrutinib treatment. These receptors all stem from a human donor with chronic lymphocytic leukemia. CDR3s include the opening cysteine and the closing phenylalanine or tryptophan. Each record gives: V gene, D gene, J gene, clone size, CDR3 DNA, CDR3 protein. The D gene is left open where the match is weak. The size field is filled for only some rows; it gives once, few, many or a size class.

TRBV2,NA,TRBJ2-1,NA,TGTGCCAGCAGTCAACAGGGACCACTAAATTACAATGAGCAGTTCTTC,CASSQQGPLNYNEQFF
TRBV11-2,TRBD2,TRBJ2-7,few,TGTGCCAGCAGCTTAGTAGCGGGCCCCTACGAGCAGTACTTC,CASSLVAGPYEQYF
TRBV5-1,NA,TRBJ2-1,NA,TGCGCCAGCAGCTGGACACGTGACAATGAGCAGTTCTTC,CASSWTRDNEQFF
TRBV2,NA,TRBJ1-2,NA,TGTGCCAGCAGTCGGGTCTATGGCTACACCTTC,CASSRVYGYTF
TRBV4-1,TRBD1,TRBJ1-5,NA,TGCGCCAGCAGTCGAACAACAGGGGGGACGGGCAATCAGCCCCAGCATTTT,CASSRTTGGTGNQPQHF
TRBV5-4,NA,TRBJ2-1,NA,TGTGCCAGCAGCTTGCGTCAGCCCTACAATGAGCAGTTCTTC,CASSLRQPYNEQFF
TRBV27,NA,TRBJ2-6,NA,TGTGCCAGCAGTACCGGGACCGCCCTTCGGACGGTCCTGACTTTC,CASSTGTALRTVLTF
TRBV5-1,TRBD1,TRBJ1-1,NA,TGCGCCAGCAGCACCCGGACAGGGGCTGAAGCTTTCTTT,CASSTRTGAEAFF
TRBV11-2,NA,TRBJ2-1,NA,TGTGCCAGCAGCTTAGGCGGAATCTCCTACAATGAGCAGTTCTTC,CASSLGGISYNEQFF
TRBV5-3,NA,TRBJ1-6,large,TGTGCCAGAAGCCCCCCTTCACCCCTCCACTTT,CARSPPSPLHF
TRBV13,NA,TRBJ2-3,NA,TGTGCCAGCAGCTTGACCGGTCCACAAGTAGATACGCAGTATTTT,CASSLTGPQVDTQYF
TRBV19,TRBD2,TRBJ2-2,large,TGTGCCAGTAGTTTACTAGCGGGAGCGGTCGGGGAGCTGTTTTTT,CASSLLAGAVGELFF
TRBV5-1,TRBD2,TRBJ2-5,NA,TGCGCCAGCAGCCCTGGACTAGCGGGAGGGCGGAGGGAGACCCAGTACTTC,CASSPGLAGGRRETQYF
TRBV28,TRBD2,TRBJ2-1,NA,TGTGCCAGCAGCAATGGACTAGCGGTTGAGCAGTTCTTC,CASSNGLAVEQFF
TRBV7-2,NA,TRBJ2-7,few,TGTGCCAGCAGCTTAGCGCTGGTCGGGAGCTATTACGAGCAGTACTTC,CASSLALVGSYYEQYF
TRBV20-1,NA,TRBJ1-1,NA,TGCAGTGCTAAATGGAGGGATATGGCTTTCTTT,CSAKWRDMAFF
TRBV5-1,TRBD1,TRBJ2-5,NA,TGCGCCAGCAGCCAACAGGGGGCCGGAGAGACCCAGTACTTC,CASSQQGAGETQYF
TRBV4-2,TRBD2,TRBJ2-5,NA,TGTGCCAGCAGCCCTGGGACTAGCGGGGGGGAAGAGACCCAGTACTTC,CASSPGTSGGEETQYF
TRBV21-1,NA,TRBJ1-1,NA,TGTGCCAGCAGCAAATTAGGATTTCCAGGGTTAAGGGGCAACACTGAAGCTTTCTTT,CASSKLGFPGLRGNTEAFF
TRBV4-2,TRBD1,TRBJ2-1,NA,TGTGCCAGCAGCCGCCCGACAGGGAGCTCCTACAATGAGCAGTTCTTC,CASSRPTGSSYNEQFF
TRBV4-1,NA,TRBJ2-7,NA,TGCGCCAGCAGCCAAGAGAAGGGGCGCAATCAAAACGAGCAGTACTTC,CASSQEKGRNQNEQYF
TRBV28,NA,TRBJ2-7,NA,TGTGCCAGCAAACCCCGACAGATTACCTACGAGCAGTACTTC,CASKPRQITYEQYF
TRBV7-2,NA,TRBJ2-5,NA,TGTGCCAGCAGCCCCCGACAGAAGACCCAGTACTTC,CASSPRQKTQYF
TRBV5-4,NA,TRBJ2-2,NA,TGTGCCAGCAGCTTTGGGCTCTCGGAGCTGTTTTTT,CASSFGLSELFF
TRBV6-1,NA,TRBJ2-7,NA,TGTGCCAGCGCTCAGGTCCAGACCTCCTACGAGCAGTACTTC,CASAQVQTSYEQYF
TRBV18,TRBD2,TRBJ2-1,NA,TGTGCCAGCTCAACAACGACTAGCGGGAGGACGTTCTGGGGCGATGAGCAGTTCTTC,CASSTTTSGRTFWGDEQFF